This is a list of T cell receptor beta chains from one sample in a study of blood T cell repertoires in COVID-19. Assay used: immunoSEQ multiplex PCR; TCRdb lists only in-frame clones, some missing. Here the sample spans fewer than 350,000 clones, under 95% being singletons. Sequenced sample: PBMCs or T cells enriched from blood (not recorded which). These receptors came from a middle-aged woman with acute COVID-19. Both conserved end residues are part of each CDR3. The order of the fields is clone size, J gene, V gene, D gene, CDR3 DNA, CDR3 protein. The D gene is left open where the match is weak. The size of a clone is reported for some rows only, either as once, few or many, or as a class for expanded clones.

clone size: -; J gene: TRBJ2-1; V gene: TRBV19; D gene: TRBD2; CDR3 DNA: TGTGCCAGTCGGACTAGCTATGAGCAGTTCTTC; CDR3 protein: CASRTSYEQFF
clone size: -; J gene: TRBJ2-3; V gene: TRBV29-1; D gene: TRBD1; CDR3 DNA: TGCAGCGTTGGTAAGGACAGGCAGGCCTCGGGTACGCAGTATTTT; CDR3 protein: CSVGKDRQASGTQYF
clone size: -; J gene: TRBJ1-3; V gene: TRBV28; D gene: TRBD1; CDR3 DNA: TGTGCCAGCAGTGCAGGGGGCGCGGGGGGAAACACCATATATTTT; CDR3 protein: CASSAGGAGGNTIYF
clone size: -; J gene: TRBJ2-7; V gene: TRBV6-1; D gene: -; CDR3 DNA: TGTGCCAGCAGTGAAGGGGGGTGGGACACAGGCTACGAGCAGTACTTC; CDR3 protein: CASSEGGWDTGYEQYF
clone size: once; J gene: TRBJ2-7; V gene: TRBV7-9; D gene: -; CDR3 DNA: TGTGCCAGCAGCCCCCTAGACAGTCCCTACGAGCAGTACTTC; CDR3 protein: CASSPLDSPYEQYF
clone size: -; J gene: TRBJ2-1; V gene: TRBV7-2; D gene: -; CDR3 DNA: TGTGCCAGCAGCACCCGGGCCGGGGAATACAATGAGCAGTTCTTC; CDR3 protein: CASSTRAGEYNEQFF
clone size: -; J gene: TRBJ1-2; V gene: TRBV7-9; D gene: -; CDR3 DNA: TGTGCCAGCAGCAAGTCAGATACAGGGATTTATGGCTACACCTTC; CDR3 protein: CASSKSDTGIYGYTF
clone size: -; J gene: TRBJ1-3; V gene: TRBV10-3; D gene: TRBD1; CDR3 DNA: TGTGCCACTGCGTTAGGGACAGTCTCTGGAAACACCATATATTTT; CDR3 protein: CATALGTVSGNTIYF
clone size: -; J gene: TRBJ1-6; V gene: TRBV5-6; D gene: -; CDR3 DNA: TGTGCCAGCAGCTTGGATGGGCGCGTATATAATTCACCCCTCCACTTT; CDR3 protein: CASSLDGRVYNSPLHF
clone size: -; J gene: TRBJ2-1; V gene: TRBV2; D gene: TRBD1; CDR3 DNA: TGTGCCAGCGTATCCGGGACAGGCGAATACAATGAGCAGTTCTTC; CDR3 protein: CASVSGTGEYNEQFF
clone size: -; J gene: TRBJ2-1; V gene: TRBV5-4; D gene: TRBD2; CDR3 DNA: TGTGCCAGCAGCTTGCTGGGACTACCAAATGAGCAGTTCTTC; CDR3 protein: CASSLLGLPNEQFF
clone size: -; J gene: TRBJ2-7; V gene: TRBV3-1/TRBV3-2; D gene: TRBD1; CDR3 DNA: TGTGCCAGCAGCCAAGGGACAGGGGCCTCCTACGAGCAGTACTTC; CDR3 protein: CASSQGTGASYEQYF
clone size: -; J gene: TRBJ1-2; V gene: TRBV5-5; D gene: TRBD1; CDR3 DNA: TGTGCCAGCAGCCAGGGGACAGGGTATGGCTACACCTTC; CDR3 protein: CASSQGTGYGYTF
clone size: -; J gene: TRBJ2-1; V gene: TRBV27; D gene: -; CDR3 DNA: TGTGCCAGCAGTTTAGTCCTCCGTTCCTCCTACAATGAGCAGTTCTTC; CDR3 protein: CASSLVLRSSYNEQFF
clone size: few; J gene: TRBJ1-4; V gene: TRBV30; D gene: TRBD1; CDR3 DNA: TGTGCCTGGAGCCTCCAGGGGGGCGTATTTGAAAAACTGTTTTTT; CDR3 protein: CAWSLQGGVFEKLFF
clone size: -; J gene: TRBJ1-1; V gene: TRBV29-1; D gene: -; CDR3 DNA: TGCAGCGTTGCGCGGACAGAGAACACTGAAGCTTTCTTT; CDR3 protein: CSVARTENTEAFF
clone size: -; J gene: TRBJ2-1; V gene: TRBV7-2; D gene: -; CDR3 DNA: TGTGCCAGCAGCTTGACAGTTCGAATATCCTACAATGAGCAGTTCTTC; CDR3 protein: CASSLTVRISYNEQFF
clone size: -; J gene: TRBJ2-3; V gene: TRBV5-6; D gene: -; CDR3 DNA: TGTGCCAGCGGGAGGAGATTCCCCCCCGATACGCAGTATTTT; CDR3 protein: CASGRRFPPDTQYF
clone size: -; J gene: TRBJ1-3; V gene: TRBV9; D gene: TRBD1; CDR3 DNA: TGTGCCAGCAGCGCCGGACAGGCCGGGGGTTACACCATATATTTT; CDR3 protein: CASSAGQAGGYTIYF
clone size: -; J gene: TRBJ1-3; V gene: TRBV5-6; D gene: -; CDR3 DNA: TGTGCCAGCAGCCACCCTCGTGGGCTGAACTCTGGAAACACCATATATTTT; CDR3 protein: CASSHPRGLNSGNTIYF
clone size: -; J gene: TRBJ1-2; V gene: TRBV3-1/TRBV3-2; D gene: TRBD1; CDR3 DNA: TGTGCCAGCAGCCAGTCCAGGGGGAAAACGGGTGAAGGCTACACCTTC; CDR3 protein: CASSQSRGKTGEGYTF
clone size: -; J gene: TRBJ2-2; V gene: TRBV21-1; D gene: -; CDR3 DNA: TGTGCCAGCAACCCGGACAGTAACACCGGGGAGCTGTTTTTT; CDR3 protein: CASNPDSNTGELFF
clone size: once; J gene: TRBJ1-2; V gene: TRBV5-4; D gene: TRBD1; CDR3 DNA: TGTGCCAGCAGCTCCCGGGACAGGGTATATGGCTACACCTTC; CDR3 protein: CASSSRDRVYGYTF
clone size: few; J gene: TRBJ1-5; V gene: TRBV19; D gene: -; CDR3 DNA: TGTGCCAGTAGCCGAGACACAGGTTTTGTTAGCGGTCAGCCCCAGCATTTT; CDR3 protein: CASSRDTGFVSGQPQHF
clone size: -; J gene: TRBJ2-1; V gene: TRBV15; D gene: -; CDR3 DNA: TGTGCCACCAGCGGTCGGGACTACAATGAGCAGTTCTTC; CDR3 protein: CATSGRDYNEQFF
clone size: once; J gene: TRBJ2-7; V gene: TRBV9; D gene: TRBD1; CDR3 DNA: TGTGCCAGCAGCGGCACCGGGACAGGGTTAGACGAGCAGTACTTC; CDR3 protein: CASSGTGTGLDEQYF
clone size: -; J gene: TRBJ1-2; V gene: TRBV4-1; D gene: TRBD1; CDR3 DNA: TGCGCCAGCAGCCAAACAGGGGTTTCCTATGGCTACACCTTC; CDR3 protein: CASSQTGVSYGYTF
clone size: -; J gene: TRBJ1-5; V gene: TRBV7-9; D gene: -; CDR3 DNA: TGTGCCAGCAGCTTAGTCGCGAATCAGCCCCAGCATTTT; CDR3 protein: CASSLVANQPQHF
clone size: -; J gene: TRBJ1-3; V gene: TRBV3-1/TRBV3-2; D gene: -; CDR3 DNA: TGTGCCAGCAGCCAACAATACCTCGGCTCTGGAAACACCATATATTTT; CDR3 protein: CASSQQYLGSGNTIYF
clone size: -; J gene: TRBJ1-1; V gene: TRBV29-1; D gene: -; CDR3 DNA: TGCAGCGTCACAGGGTTCCCTGAAGCTTTCTTT; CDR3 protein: CSVTGFPEAFF
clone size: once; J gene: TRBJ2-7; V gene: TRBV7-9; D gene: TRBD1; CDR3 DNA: TGTGCCAGCCAAGGACAGGGATGGGAGCAGTACTTC; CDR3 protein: CASQGQGWEQYF
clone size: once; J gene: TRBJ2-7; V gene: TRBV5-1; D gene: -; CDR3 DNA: TGCGCCAGCAGCTTGGGACATACGAGCTCCTACGAGCAGTACTTC; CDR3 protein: CASSLGHTSSYEQYF
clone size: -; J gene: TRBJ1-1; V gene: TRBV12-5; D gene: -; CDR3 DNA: TGTGCTAGTGCCCGGGGTGGGCCAGGGAACACTGAAGCTTTCTTT; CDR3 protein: CASARGGPGNTEAFF
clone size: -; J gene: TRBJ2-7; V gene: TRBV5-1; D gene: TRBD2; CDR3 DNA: TGCGCCAGCAGCTTGAGGGCGCGGGGGGGGCTAATCCCGCCCTACGAGCAGTACTTC; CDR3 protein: CASSLRARGGLIPPYEQYF
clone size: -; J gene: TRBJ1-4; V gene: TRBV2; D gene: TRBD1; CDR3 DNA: TGTGCCAGCAGTTCGGACAGGGAAGGTGAAAAACTGTTTTTT; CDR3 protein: CASSSDREGEKLFF
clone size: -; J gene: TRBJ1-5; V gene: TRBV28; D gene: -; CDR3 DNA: TGTGCCAGCAGTTTATCAGGGAAAGGCAATCAGCCCCAGCATTTT; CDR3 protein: CASSLSGKGNQPQHF
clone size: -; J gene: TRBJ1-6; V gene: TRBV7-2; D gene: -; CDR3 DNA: TGTGCCAGCAGCTTATCAGGGGATTATAATTCACCCCTCCACTTT; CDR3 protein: CASSLSGDYNSPLHF
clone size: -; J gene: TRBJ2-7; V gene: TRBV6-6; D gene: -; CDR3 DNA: TGTGCCAGCAGTTTTCCCGGGCGGGATTCCTACGAGCAGTACTTC; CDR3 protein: CASSFPGRDSYEQYF
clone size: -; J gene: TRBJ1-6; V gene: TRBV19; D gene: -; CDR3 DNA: TGTGCCAGTAGCACTATTCAGGGATCGAATTCACCCCTCCACTTT; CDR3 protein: CASSTIQGSNSPLHF
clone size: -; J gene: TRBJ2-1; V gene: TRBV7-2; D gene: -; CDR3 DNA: TGTGCCAGCAGCCTGCTCCGGGGTGAGCAGTTCTTC; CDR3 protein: CASSLLRGEQFF
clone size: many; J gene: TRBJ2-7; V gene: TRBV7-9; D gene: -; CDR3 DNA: TGTGCCAGCAGCTTAGGGGTACGGGTCGAGCAGTACTTC; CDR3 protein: CASSLGVRVEQYF
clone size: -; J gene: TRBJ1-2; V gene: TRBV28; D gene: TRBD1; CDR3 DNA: TGTGCCAGCACTACAGGGGTGAAGATGTCTGGCTACACCTTC; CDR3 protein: CASTTGVKMSGYTF
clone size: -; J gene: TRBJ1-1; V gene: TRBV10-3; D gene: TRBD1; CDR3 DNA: TGTGCCATCAGTGTCCTGACAGGGGGCACTGAAGCTTTCTTT; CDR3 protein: CAISVLTGGTEAFF
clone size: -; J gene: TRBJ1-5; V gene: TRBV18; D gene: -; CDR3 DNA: TGTGCCAGCTCAGGAGGTGGTATCCAGAAGAATCAGCCCCAGCATTTT; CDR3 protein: CASSGGGIQKNQPQHF
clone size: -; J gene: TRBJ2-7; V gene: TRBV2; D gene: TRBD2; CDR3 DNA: TGTGCCAGCAGTGTTAGCGGGGGGGCCCTATACGAGCAGTACTTC; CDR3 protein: CASSVSGGALYEQYF
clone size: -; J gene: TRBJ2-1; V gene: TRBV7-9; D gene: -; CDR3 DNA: TGTGCCAGCAGCTTAGACTCACTAGGGAGCAATGAGCAGTTCTTC; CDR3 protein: CASSLDSLGSNEQFF
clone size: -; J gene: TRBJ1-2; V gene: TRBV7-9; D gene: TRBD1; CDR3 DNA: TGTGCCAGCAGCCCCCGACAGGGTTACGGCTACACCTTC; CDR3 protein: CASSPRQGYGYTF
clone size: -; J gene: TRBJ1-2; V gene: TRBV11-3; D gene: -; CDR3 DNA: TGTGCCAGCAGCCATACACAAAACTATGGCTACACCTTC; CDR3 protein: CASSHTQNYGYTF
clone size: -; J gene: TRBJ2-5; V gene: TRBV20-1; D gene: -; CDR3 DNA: TGCAGTGCTAGTTTCCAGGAAGAGACCCAGTACTTC; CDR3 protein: CSASFQEETQYF
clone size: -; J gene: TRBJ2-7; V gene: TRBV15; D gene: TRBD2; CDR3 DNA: TGTGCCACCAGCAGAGGCGAAATAGCGGGAGTTTCCTACGAGCAGTACTTC; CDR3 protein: CATSRGEIAGVSYEQYF
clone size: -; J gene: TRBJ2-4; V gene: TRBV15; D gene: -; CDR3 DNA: TGTGCCACCAGCAGAGTTACAGGGAGTATCGCCAAAAACATTCAGTACTTC; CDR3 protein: CATSRVTGSIAKNIQYF
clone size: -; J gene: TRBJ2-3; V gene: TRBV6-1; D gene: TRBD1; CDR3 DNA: TGTGCCAGCAGTGCCGGGACAGCTTTGGGCACAGATACGCAGTATTTT; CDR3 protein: CASSAGTALGTDTQYF
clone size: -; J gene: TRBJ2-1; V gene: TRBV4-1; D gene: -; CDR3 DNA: TGCGCCAGCAGCCAAGTTTCACTAGCTCACTACAATGAGCAGTTCTTC; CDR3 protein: CASSQVSLAHYNEQFF
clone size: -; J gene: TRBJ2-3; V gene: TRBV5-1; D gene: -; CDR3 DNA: TGCGCCAGCAGCGGGCCTGGAGGAGTTAGCACAGATACGCAGTATTTT; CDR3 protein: CASSGPGGVSTDTQYF
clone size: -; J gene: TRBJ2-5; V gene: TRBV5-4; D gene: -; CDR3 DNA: TGTGCCAGCAACCGGGATAAAGAGACCCAGTACTTC; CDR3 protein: CASNRDKETQYF
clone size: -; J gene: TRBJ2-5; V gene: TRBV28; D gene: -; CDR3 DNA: TGTGCCAGCATCCGCGGACAGCAAGAGACCCAGTACTTC; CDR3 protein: CASIRGQQETQYF
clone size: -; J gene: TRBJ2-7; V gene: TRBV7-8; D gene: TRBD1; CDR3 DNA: TGTGCCAGCACCGGGACAGGGAACGAGCAGTACTTC; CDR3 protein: CASTGTGNEQYF
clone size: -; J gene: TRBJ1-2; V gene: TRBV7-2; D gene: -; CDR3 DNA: TGTGCCAGCAGCTTAATTCAGGGCACGCTTGTCTACACCTTC; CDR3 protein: CASSLIQGTLVYTF
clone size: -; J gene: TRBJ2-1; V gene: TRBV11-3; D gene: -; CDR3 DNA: TGTGCCAGCAGCTTAGTCTCCCTAGGGGTCTACAATGAGCAGTTCTTC; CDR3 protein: CASSLVSLGVYNEQFF